This T cell receptor (beta chain) was found in a study of Ad26.COV2.S vaccination and SARS-CoV-2 variants. Study information: Ad26.COV2.S arm of COV1001 included the donor. Study findings and constraints: Higher spike-specific TCR breadth was found in vaccine recipients than in placebo recipients.

Generated by immunoSEQ multiplex PCR, the TCRdb table keeps only in-frame clones and is missing some. The sample yields approximately 400,000 clones, around four fifths seen once. Treatment specified: roughly 18 received Ad26.COV2.S at low or high dose, single or two shots; 5 received placebo; per-sample allocation not given. Specimens were obtained on day 63 following the first vaccine or placebo injection. Deletions cut 3 bases from V and 5 bases from J, with 4 bases between. CDR1 MGHDK and CDR2 SYGVNS come from the germline V gene. This CDR3 is 12 amino acids long. This clone was seen only once. Its matching antigen is unknown.

The TCR sequence derives from a person between 18 and 65 years old who received the Ad26.COV2.S COVID-19 vaccine or a placebo. The rearrangement links TRBV25-1 to TRBJ2-2; no firm D call. The material sequenced was peripheral blood, taken in a trial of Ad26.COV2.S vaccine versus placebo. The CDR3 sequence: CASSELTGELFF. The CDR3 nucleotides read TGTGCCAGCAGTGAGCTTACCGGGGAGCTGTTTTTT.